This entry describes one T cell receptor (beta chain). What it recognizes is unknown. Enrolled patients, whose metastatic non-small-cell lung cancer was chemo-refractory, received focal radiation plus CTLA-4 blockade with ipilimumab. The protocol was immunoSEQ multiplex PCR, while the TCRdb copy is restricted to in-frame clones and leaves out a portion. The data contain 11,000 to 15,000 clones, around 87% of them singletons. These data originate in a study of radiotherapy plus CTLA-4 blockade in lung cancer. Turning to the study itself: The study recorded objective responses in about 18% of patients and disease control in around 33%. Study observations and caveats: Blood-borne expansion of tumor-derived TCR clones followed radiotherapy plus ipilimumab. Early blood T cell clone changes and increased post-radiation serum interferon-beta were reportedly the strongest response predictors.

The clonotype was recovered from a human donor with non-small cell lung cancer that progressed on radiotherapy plus ipilimumab. Some clones in this sample may be carry-over from other donors' samples. The material was peripheral blood, obtained from a patient treated with radiotherapy plus ipilimumab.

DNA for the CDR3: TGCGCCAGCAGCCCCTCCGCGGCGGGAACTACAAACAAAAACATTCAGTACTTC. Amino acids: CASSPSAAGTTNKNIQYF. The chain has TRBV4-3 and TRBJ2-4; perhaps TRBD2 as D (6 bases). Germline-derived CDR1 and CDR2 are LGHNA and YSLEER. V lost 4 bases to trimming and J lost 3 bases, with 22 bases between them. CDR3 size: 18 residues.